Listed below are T cell receptor beta chains from one sample, sequenced in a study of T cell responses to AZD1222 COVID-19 vaccine. Measured with immunoSEQ multiplex PCR; TCRdb has only the in-frame clones, and not every one. The sample shows about 150,000 clones, over 75% of them seen only once. Specimen: peripheral blood, collected 28 days after the second dose of the MenACWY control vaccine. The receptors were gathered from an adult who received the MenACWY meningococcal vaccine as a control. Both conserved end residues are part of each CDR3. A D gene is named only where the DNA matches it firmly. Size is omitted from some rows. Given values are once, few, many or a class for expanded clones.

abundance	v_gene	d_gene	j_gene	CDR3nt	CDR3aa
few	TRBV13	TRBD1	TRBJ2-1	TGTGCCAGCAGCCCCCGAGGCAGGGGGCCTTACAATGAGCAGTTCTTC	CASSPRGRGPYNEQFF
few	TRBV9	TRBD1	TRBJ1-4	TGTGCCAGCAGCGTAGCTGGGGCAGGGGGTGGAGAAAAACTGTTTTTT	CASSVAGAGGGEKLFF
-	TRBV11-2	TRBD2	TRBJ2-1	TGTGCCAGCAGCTTCATTGGGGGTACAGCGGGGTTCTCCTACAATGAGCAGTTCTTC	CASSFIGGTAGFSYNEQFF
-	TRBV7-2	TRBD2	TRBJ2-1	TGTGCCAGCACCGGCGGGGGGGCTGATCACAATGAGCAGTTCTTC	CASTGGGADHNEQFF
-	TRBV5-1	-	TRBJ2-2	TGCGCCAGCAGCTTGGTGCCCGGATCCGGGGAGCTGTTTTTT	CASSLVPGSGELFF
-	TRBV5-1	TRBD1	TRBJ1-6	TGCGCCAGCAGCTTGGGGACAGGGGGCGCAGAGTATAATTCACCCCTCCACTTT	CASSLGTGGAEYNSPLHF
once	TRBV5-1	TRBD1	TRBJ1-4	TGCGCCAGCAGCTTTTTTTTTGGGACAGCCGGTAATGAAAAACTGTTTTTT	CASSFFFGTAGNEKLFF
-	TRBV6-1	TRBD2	TRBJ2-4	TGTGCCAGCAGTGAATACCCTCGGGGGGGCGATCGGTCTACCCAAAACATTCAGTACTTC	CASSEYPRGGDRSTQNIQYF
-	TRBV5-1	-	TRBJ2-5	TGCGCCAGCAGCTTGGTTTACCAAGAGACCCAGTACTTC	CASSLVYQETQYF
-	TRBV3-1/TRBV3-2	-	TRBJ2-2	TGTGCCAGCAGCCTAAGGGCGGGGCCGAACACCGGGGAGCTGTTTTTT	CASSLRAGPNTGELFF
-	TRBV29-1	TRBD1	TRBJ2-3	TGCAGCGTTGAGACGGCCCCGGGACAGGGGACAGATACGCAGTATTTT	CSVETAPGQGTDTQYF
-	TRBV5-1	-	TRBJ1-5	TGCGCCAGCAGCTTGGCACCAGGGAGTAATCAGCCCCAGCATTTT	CASSLAPGSNQPQHF
-	TRBV3-1/TRBV3-2	-	TRBJ1-4	TGTGCCAGCAGCCAAATCATCGGTTCGCAAAAACTGTTTTTT	CASSQIIGSQKLFF
-	TRBV6-5	TRBD1	TRBJ2-7	TGTGCCAGCAGTACAGGGGGCAGATCCTACGAGCAGTACTTC	CASSTGGRSYEQYF
-	TRBV15	TRBD1	TRBJ1-5	TGTGCCACCAGCAAGGACAGGGTTCAGCCCCAGCATTTT	CATSKDRVQPQHF
-	TRBV5-1	TRBD1	TRBJ1-3	TGCGCCAGCAGCCCAGGGGGAGGAAACACCATATATTTT	CASSPGGGNTIYF
-	TRBV18	-	TRBJ2-7	TGTGCCAGCTCACCTGATAGAAACAATCTCTACGAGCAGTACTTC	CASSPDRNNLYEQYF
-	TRBV19	TRBD1	TRBJ1-4	TGTGCCAGTAGTGTTTCGACAGGGAAGGGTGAAAAACTGTTTTTT	CASSVSTGKGEKLFF
-	TRBV5-1	TRBD1	TRBJ2-7	TGCGCCAGCAGCTCTTACCGACAGGGGGCCGCCTACGAGCAGTACTTC	CASSSYRQGAAYEQYF
-	TRBV19	TRBD2	TRBJ2-1	TGTGCCAGAGTCCCGGGACTAGCGTTCACGAGCTCCTACAATGAGCAGTTCTTC	CARVPGLAFTSSYNEQFF
-	TRBV15	-	TRBJ2-7	TGTGCCACTTCTGAACTTGCCTACGAGCAGTACTTC	CATSELAYEQYF
-	TRBV29-1	TRBD1	TRBJ2-5	TGCAGCGTTTCCCCGGACAGGTTTGAGACCCAGTACTTC	CSVSPDRFETQYF
-	TRBV13	-	TRBJ2-4	TGTGCCAGCAGCGCCCTTTGGGCGGGCAAAAACATTCAGTACTTC	CASSALWAGKNIQYF
once	TRBV24-1	-	TRBJ2-3	TGTGCCACCAGTGATTTGCGTTCGGGGGGCACAGATACGCAGTATTTT	CATSDLRSGGTDTQYF
-	TRBV18	TRBD2	TRBJ2-3	TGTGCCAGCTCACGAGGGACTAGCGGAGGGGAAGATACGCAGTATTTT	CASSRGTSGGEDTQYF
-	TRBV19	TRBD1	TRBJ1-5	TGTGCCAGTAGTAGACAGGGGTGGAGCAATCAGCCCCAGCATTTT	CASSRQGWSNQPQHF
-	TRBV10-3	-	TRBJ1-5	TGTGCCATCAGTGAGTTCAATCAGCCCCAGCATTTT	CAISEFNQPQHF
-	TRBV2	-	TRBJ1-5	TGTGCCAGCAGTGAGCGCGCGAGCAATCAGCCCCAGCATTTT	CASSERASNQPQHF
-	TRBV19	TRBD2	TRBJ2-3	TGTGCCAGTAGTCCCCGGACTAGCGGGTTCGCAGATACGCAGTATTTT	CASSPRTSGFADTQYF
-	TRBV10-3	-	TRBJ1-1	TGTGCCATCAGTGAGTCAATACCTGGGGATTCTGAAGCTTTCTTT	CAISESIPGDSEAFF
-	TRBV21-1	-	TRBJ2-7	TGTGCCAGCAGCAAGGGACACTACGAGCAGTACTTC	CASSKGHYEQYF
once	TRBV7-8	TRBD2	TRBJ2-7	TGTGCCAGCTCGTTCGGAGCGGGAGATCACTACGAGCAGTACTTC	CASSFGAGDHYEQYF
-	TRBV11-2	TRBD2	TRBJ2-1	TGTGCCAGCGGGGACTGGCGGGAGGAGATTTTCCAATACAATGAGCAGTTCTTC	CASGDWREEIFQYNEQFF
-	TRBV5-1	-	TRBJ1-2	TGCGCCAGCCGGGAGGGGGGGCGGTCAGATGGCTACACCTTC	CASREGGRSDGYTF
-	TRBV2	-	TRBJ2-5	TGTGCCAGCAGTGAAGCGCTAAACAGCGGGGAGACCCAGTACTTC	CASSEALNSGETQYF
-	TRBV29-1	-	TRBJ2-3	TGCAGCGTGGCGGACCCAACTTGGGAGTATTTT	CSVADPTWEYF
-	TRBV5-1	-	TRBJ2-3	TGCGCCAGCAGCTCCATTTCCCCGGGACTCCTTAGCACAGATACGCAGTATTTT	CASSSISPGLLSTDTQYF
-	TRBV5-6	-	TRBJ1-2	TGTGCCAGCAGCTCGGGGGGGTCCGTCCGCTACACCTTC	CASSSGGSVRYTF
-	TRBV19	-	TRBJ2-2	TGTGCCAGTAGCTCCCCCGGAGGGTTACGCACCGGGGAGCTGTTTTTT	CASSSPGGLRTGELFF
-	TRBV19	-	TRBJ1-3	TGTGCCAGTAGTCATGGGAACCCGGGTTACACCATATATTTT	CASSHGNPGYTIYF
few	TRBV6-2/TRBV6-3	-	TRBJ1-1	TGTGCCAGCAGCTGGCCTGGGACTGAGGGGAACACTGAAGCTTTCTTT	CASSWPGTEGNTEAFF
-	TRBV4-2	-	TRBJ2-6	TGTGCCAGCAGCCAAGATTGGGCGGACGCAAGACCTACCTCTGGGGCCAACGTCCTGACTTTC	CASSQDWADARPTSGANVLTF
few	TRBV13	-	TRBJ1-1	TGTGCCAGCGGAGAGGGTGAAGCTTTCTTT	CASGEGEAFF
-	TRBV6-5	-	TRBJ2-3	TGTGCCAGCAGTTACGATTTAAGCACAGATACGCAGTATTTT	CASSYDLSTDTQYF
-	TRBV3-1/TRBV3-2	TRBD1	TRBJ2-1	TGTGCCAGCAGCCAAGACCCGGGACAGAACAATGAGCAGTTCTTC	CASSQDPGQNNEQFF
once	TRBV27	TRBD1	TRBJ2-2	TGTGCCAGCAGTCTCCTAGGGACAGGGGCGAACACCGGGGAGCTGTTTTTT	CASSLLGTGANTGELFF
-	TRBV10-3	-	TRBJ1-2	TGTGCCATCAGTGAGTCAGGGGGAGATGGCTACACCTTC	CAISESGGDGYTF
-	TRBV4-1	-	TRBJ1-5	TGCGCCAGCAGCCAACCCGGCGGACGTCAGCCCCAGCATTTT	CASSQPGGRQPQHF
-	TRBV11-2	TRBD2	TRBJ2-1	TGTGCCAGCAGCCCCCTACTAGCGGGGCCCTACAATGAGCAGTTCTTC	CASSPLLAGPYNEQFF